This T cell receptor (beta chain) was found in a study of blood T cell repertoires in COVID-19. On the study more broadly: Samples representing acute and convalescent COVID-19 were sourced from the United States, Italy and Spain. PBMCs, B-cell-depleted T cells, or T cells were the source of the cDNA or gDNA that made up the material.

This CDR3 comprises 14 residues. The ends were cut back, 1 base at V and 0 bases at J, with 6 bases in the middle. Germline CDR1 and CDR2: LGHDT and YNNKEL (reference sequence). As originally analysed: Using reference gene primer amplification, nucleated cell counts were estimated. The protocol was immunoSEQ multiplex PCR, while the TCRdb copy is restricted to in-frame clones and leaves out a portion. The DNA was the basis for D and trimming; V, J and clone size are from that table. The sample lists around 100,000 clones; 80% to 90% were seen once. Worth noting for this clone: Additional DNA sequences in this sample encode the identical CDR3.

The receptor comes from a man aged 40-50 years with active or convalescent COVID-19. V gene TRBV3-1 (or the pseudogene TRBV3-2) combines with J gene TRBJ1-1; D remains ambiguous. Sample: peripheral blood. In DNA form, the CDR3 reads TGTGCCAGCAGCCAAGGACATCTGAACACTGAAGCTTTCTTT. It yields the protein CASSQGHLNTEAFF.